Listed below are T cell receptor beta chains from one sample, sequenced in a study of PD-1 blockade in classical Hodgkin lymphoma. TCRdb's copy holds only in-frame clones and misses some; the assay was immunoSEQ multiplex PCR. The sample holds about 50,000 clones, roughly 73% seen once. The material sequenced was peripheral blood mononuclear cells (PBMCs), taken at baseline. Every receptor here comes from a human donor with classical Hodgkin lymphoma. CDR3s include the opening cysteine and the closing phenylalanine or tryptophan. The D gene is left open where the match is weak. Where a row states a size, it is once, few, many or the class of an expanded clone; other rows omit it.

D gene	V gene	clone size	J gene	CDR3 protein	CDR3 DNA
-	TRBV6-5	-	TRBJ2-7	CASSYSSGFYEQYF	TGTGCCAGCAGTTACTCGAGTGGATTCTACGAGCAGTACTTC
-	TRBV7-9	-	TRBJ1-4	CASSFSGNFGEKLFF	TGTGCCAGCAGCTTTTCGGGGAATTTTGGTGAAAAACTGTTTTTT
-	TRBV10-2	medium-sized	TRBJ1-2	CASTSGGHGYTF	TGCGCCAGCACTAGCGGGGGCCATGGCTACACCTTC
-	TRBV2	few	TRBJ1-6	CASSGYENSPLHF	TGTGCCAGCAGTGGGTACGAAAATTCACCCCTCCACTTT
-	TRBV29-1	-	TRBJ2-1	CSVEPVSGFNYNEQFF	TGCAGCGTTGAGCCCGTTTCGGGGTTTAACTACAATGAGCAGTTCTTC
-	TRBV2	-	TRBJ2-4	CASSVRGFENIQYF	TGTGCCAGCAGTGTTAGAGGGTTCGAAAACATTCAGTACTTC
-	TRBV6-5	few	TRBJ1-1	CASGWAEAFF	TGTGCCAGCGGGTGGGCAGAAGCTTTCTTT
TRBD1	TRBV2	-	TRBJ1-2	CASSDRGNYGYTF	TGTGCCAGCAGTGACAGGGGGAACTATGGCTACACCTTC
-	TRBV7-6	-	TRBJ1-6	CASSLGGGDSPLHF	TGTGCCAGCAGCTTAGGGGGAGGGGATTCACCCCTCCACTTT
-	TRBV7-9	-	TRBJ1-6	CASSLEGLLYTSYNSPLHF	TGTGCCAGCAGCTTAGAGGGACTTTTATATACGTCCTATAATTCACCCCTCCACTTT
-	TRBV21-1	-	TRBJ1-1	CASLTGLNTEAFF	TGTGCCAGCCTAACAGGGTTGAACACTGAAGCTTTCTTT
-	TRBV28	-	TRBJ1-2	CASSPTGSGDYGYTF	TGTGCCAGCAGTCCTACAGGGTCGGGCGACTATGGCTACACCTTC
-	TRBV21-1	few	TRBJ1-1	CASSRDVNTEAFF	TGTGCCAGCAGCCGGGACGTTAACACTGAAGCTTTCTTT
-	TRBV5-1	-	TRBJ1-1	CASSVRTGYEAFF	TGCGCCAGCAGCGTTAGGACGGGGTATGAAGCTTTCTTT
TRBD1	TRBV2	few	TRBJ1-1	CASIIQGAYTEAFF	TGTGCCAGCATTATACAGGGGGCTTACACTGAAGCTTTCTTT
TRBD2	TRBV10-2	-	TRBJ2-7	CASSDGLAAKTF	TGCGCCAGCAGTGATGGACTAGCGGCAAAAACTTTC
-	TRBV19	few	TRBJ1-5	CASRTQHF	TGTGCCAGTAGAACCCAGCATTTT
TRBD2	TRBV7-9	-	TRBJ2-3	CASSPGTSGRSTDTQYF	TGTGCCAGCAGTCCCGGGACTAGCGGGAGAAGCACAGATACGCAGTATTTT
-	TRBV7-9	-	TRBJ2-5	CASSLASTAQETQYF	TGTGCCAGCAGCTTAGCTTCGACAGCCCAAGAGACCCAGTACTTC
TRBD1	TRBV11-3	medium-sized	TRBJ2-7	CASSSPRGQSYEQYF	TGTGCCAGCAGCTCGCCAAGGGGACAGTCCTACGAGCAGTACTTC
TRBD2	TRBV11-2	few	TRBJ2-1	CASSRRVSSGSVDEQFF	TGTGCCAGCAGCCGGAGAGTGAGCAGCGGGAGTGTGGATGAGCAGTTCTTC
-	TRBV11-3	-	TRBJ2-1	CASSPGHPRDNEQFF	TGTGCCAGCAGCCCGGGACACCCCCGCGACAATGAGCAGTTCTTC
-	TRBV11-2	-	TRBJ1-6	CASSLGMRVSYNSPLHF	TGTGCCAGCAGCTTAGGGATGAGGGTCTCCTATAATTCACCCCTCCACTTT
TRBD1	TRBV5-6	-	TRBJ2-7	CASSLFWDPTGTGDYEQYF	TGTGCCAGCAGCTTGTTTTGGGACCCTACCGGGACAGGGGACTACGAGCAGTACTTC
-	TRBV19	-	TRBJ2-7	CASSPGRGKVYEQYF	TGTGCCAGTAGTCCAGGGAGGGGGAAGGTCTACGAGCAGTACTTC
-	TRBV5-1	-	TRBJ1-2	CASSLLRGSGYTF	TGCGCCAGCAGCTTGCTGCGGGGGAGTGGCTACACCTTC
-	TRBV27	-	TRBJ1-2	CASSSGVGGYTF	TGTGCCAGCAGTTCAGGGGTGGGGGGCTACACCTTC
TRBD1	TRBV30	-	TRBJ2-4	CAWSVGTGTNIQYF	TGTGCCTGGAGTGTAGGGACAGGGACGAACATTCAGTACTTC
-	TRBV6-1	-	TRBJ1-4	CASSEQGRGINEKLFF	TGTGCCAGCAGTGAACAGGGAAGGGGGATTAATGAAAAACTGTTTTTT
-	TRBV27	-	TRBJ2-5	CASSLGGREETQYF	TGTGCCAGCAGTTTAGGAGGGCGGGAAGAGACCCAGTACTTC
-	TRBV29-1	-	TRBJ1-2	CSVEGGGANYGYTF	TGCAGCGTTGAAGGTGGGGGCGCTAACTATGGCTACACCTTC
-	TRBV2	-	TRBJ1-4	CASSGRVVNEKLFF	TGTGCCAGCAGTGGCAGGGTGGTTAATGAAAAACTGTTTTTT
-	TRBV5-1	-	TRBJ1-6	CASSQGTAHNSPLHF	TGCGCCAGCAGCCAAGGGACGGCGCATAATTCACCCCTCCACTTT
-	TRBV27	few	TRBJ1-5	CASSLRGNGYQPQHF	TGTGCCAGCAGTTTACGGGGCAATGGATATCAGCCCCAGCATTTT
-	TRBV7-9	-	TRBJ1-2	CASSLETENYGYTF	TGTGCCAGCAGCTTAGAGACAGAGAACTATGGCTACACCTTC
TRBD1	TRBV19	-	TRBJ1-5	CASSIPRQGPSNQPQHF	TGTGCCAGTAGTATACCTAGACAGGGACCTAGCAATCAGCCCCAGCATTTT
TRBD1	TRBV7-6	-	TRBJ1-1	CASSEGTGDQRAFF	TGTGCCAGCAGCGAAGGGACAGGAGATCAGAGAGCTTTCTTT
TRBD2	TRBV4-1	-	TRBJ2-1	CASSTTMGGSNEQFF	TGCGCCAGCAGCACCACCATGGGGGGGTCCAATGAGCAGTTCTTC
TRBD1	TRBV23-1	-	TRBJ2-7	CASSRGGRRRDEQYF	TGCGCCAGCAGCCGAGGGGGCAGGAGAAGGGACGAGCAGTACTTC
TRBD1	TRBV5-1	-	TRBJ1-1	CASSPWTGLSTEAFF	TGCGCCAGCAGCCCCTGGACAGGGTTGAGCACTGAAGCTTTCTTT
TRBD2	TRBV2	-	TRBJ2-1	CASRTSGNEQFF	TGTGCCAGCAGAACTAGCGGCAATGAGCAGTTCTTC
TRBD1	TRBV5-8	-	TRBJ2-7	CASSLGTGPSHEQYF	TGTGCCAGCAGCTTGGGGACAGGTCCTTCCCACGAGCAGTACTTC